Following are 22 T cell receptor beta chains from one sample sequenced in a study of molecular identifiers for immune sequencing clone quantification. Each CDR3 protein gets one entry after TCRdb re-called the PCR reads with MiXCR. The sample has over 90,000 distinct CDR3 sequences; about 35% are singletons. The sample was naive CD8+ T cells from blood, with Jurkat cell RNA spiked in. Subset defined: FACS-sorted CD8+CD4-CCR7+CD45RA+ naive T cells. These receptors all stem from a human donor in good health. Some libraries in this study had Jurkat cell RNA spiked in.

The table lists this clonotype with a few counts. The chain links TRBV6-2 or TRBV6-3 to TRBJ2-7; TRBD1 agrees at 9 bases. Per germline, CDR1 MNHEY and CDR2 SVGEGT. The CDR3 runs 15 residues. The junction had 8 bases not matched to a gene; V was cut back by 2 bases and J by 6 bases. CDR3 nucleotide sequence: TGTGCCAGCAGTTACCCTCGGACAGGGGCGGTCGAGCAGTACTTC. Its protein is CASSYPRTGAVEQYF.

In its sample, this clonotype was seen many times. J is TRBJ1-4 and V is TRBV5-6, with D perhaps matching TRBD1 (5 bases). Germline V CDR1 and CDR2: SGHDT, YYEEEE. The CDR3 contains 13 residues. V lost 0 bases and J lost 7, with 7 bases in between. The CDR3 sequence is CASSLEGTEKLFF. The CDR3 DNA follows: TGTGCCAGCAGCTTGGAAGGGACTGAAAAACTGTTTTTT.

This clonotype was observed a single time. Being one base from a much bigger clone, this may be a read error. The chain is built from TRBV12-5 and TRBJ2-1, with 7 bases that match TRBD2. Germline V CDR1 and CDR2: LGHNT, FRNRAP. The CDR3 totals 14 residues. The CDR3 sequence is CASGPGLLAGEQLF. As DNA, the CDR3 is TGTGCTAGTGGTCCGGGACTCCTCGCGGGAGAGCAGCTCTTC. Using reference TRBV12-5 and TRBJ2-1 for the parts outside the CDR3, the full variable domain is DARVTQTPRHKVTEMGQEVTMRCQPILGHNTVFWYRQTMMQGLELLAYFRNRAPLDDSGMPKDRFSAEMPDATLATLKIQPSEPRDSAVYFCASGPGLLAGEQLFGPGTRLTVL.

This clonotype showed up just a few times. The gene calls are TRBV5-4 and TRBJ2-3; 14 nucleotides line up with TRBD2. The CDR3 consists of 18 residues. Germline V CDR1 and CDR2: SGHNT, YYREEE (reference sequence). The trim removed 0 bases at V and 3 bases at J, leaving 6 bases unmatched. The DNA for the CDR3 is TGTGCCAGCAGCTTGGCCGGGACTAGCGGGAGTCTTACAGATACGCAGTATTTT. This sequence encodes CASSLAGTSGSLTDTQYF.

For this clonotype: Since a much larger clone is just one base distant, this may be a read error. The rearrangement uses TRBV28 and TRBJ2-2; D might be TRBD1 (6 bases). The CDR3 runs 15 residues. The germline gives CDR1 MDHEN, CDR2 SYDVKM. Trimming stripped 5 bases from V and 2 bases from J, with 12 bases between. This CDR3 reads CASSPDRLNTGELFF. CDR3 coding DNA: TGTGCCAGCAGTCCGGACAGACTTAACACCGGGGAGCTGTTTTTT.

The CDR3 DNA follows: TGTGCCAGCAGCACAGCCGGGACTAGCGGATACGAGCAGTTCTTC. Translation gives CASSTAGTSGYEQFF. The rearrangement joins TRBV11-2 to TRBJ2-1; TRBD2 matches 11 bases. Germline-derived CDR1 and CDR2 are SGHAT and FQNNGV. After removal of 5 bases from V and 10 bases from J, the junction contained 10 bases not matched to a gene. The CDR3 length is 15 residues. The full variable domain, in which reference TRBV11-2 and TRBJ2-1 provide the parts outside the CDR3, is EAGVAQSPRYKIIEKRQSVAFWCNPISGHATLYWYQQILGQGPKLLIQFQNNGVVDDSQLPKDRFSAERLKGVDSTLKIQPAKLEDSAVYLCASSTAGTSGYEQFFGPGTRLTVL.

The CDR3 reads CASSVSDRGNTIYF. CDR3 bases: TGTGCCAGCAGCGTTAGTGACAGAGGAAACACCATATATTTT. The chain is built from TRBV9 and TRBJ1-3; possible D gene TRBD1, 5 bases. CDR1 SGDLS and CDR2 YYNGEE come from the germline V gene. Trimming removed 2 bases from V and 4 bases from J, with 10 bases in between. This CDR3 comprises 14 residues.

Regarding this clonotype: One base away lies a much larger clone, so this may be a sequencing read error. This sequence joins TRBV9 and TRBJ2-7; D perhaps matches TRBD2 (5 bases). Germline-derived CDR1 and CDR2 are SGDLS and YYNGEE. The CDR3 spans 14 residues. CDR3 nucleotides: TGTGCCAGCAGCGTAGGTCCGGGAAGCTACGTGCAGTACTTC. This codes for CASSVGPGSYVQYF.

This clonotype was seen once. The chain combines TRBV7-6 with TRBJ2-5; 7 bases are shared with TRBD1. The length of the CDR3 is 16 residues. V lost 1 base and J lost 2; bases outside the gene matches: 7. Germline CDR1 is SGHVS and CDR2 is FNYEAQ. This chain's CDR3 is CASSLVIGDRQETQYF. The CDR3 region has the DNA TGTGCCAGCAGCTTAGTGATAGGGGACAGACAAGAGACCCAGTACTTC. Supplemented by reference TRBV7-6 and TRBJ2-5, the full variable domain reads GAGVSQSPRYKVTKRGQDVALRCDPISGHVSLYWYRQALGQGPEFLTYFNYEAQQDKSGLPNDRFSAERPEGSISTLTIQRTEQRDSAMYRCASSLVIGDRQETQYFGPGTRLLVL.

This clonotype was found a few times. This chain joins TRBV27 and TRBJ2-3; D remains unclear. Germline CDR1 reads MNHEY; CDR2 reads SMNVEV (reference sequence). V was clipped by 3 bases and J by 5 bases, with 6 bases between them. The CDR3 is 12 amino acids. CDR3: CASSFGKDTQYF. DNA of the CDR3: TGTGCCAGCAGTTTTGGTAAAGATACGCAGTATTTT.

In this sample, this clonotype turned up a few times. The chain recombines TRBV4-1 with TRBJ2-4; D is ambiguous. The CDR3 runs 13 residues. Looked up from germline, CDR1 is MGHRA and CDR2 is YSYEKL. The ends were cut back, 0 bases at V and 8 bases at J, with 8 bases in the middle. The CDR3 sequence: CASSQDQVYIQYF. Here the CDR3 DNA reads TGCGCCAGCAGCCAAGATCAAGTATACATTCAGTACTTC.

A remark on this clonotype: This may be a read error, as it is one base from a much larger clone. The rearrangement uses TRBV4-3 and TRBJ2-5, with TRBD2 matching 11 bases. With V trimmed by 3 bases and J by 9 bases, 9 bases remained unmatched. From germline, CDR1 is LGHNA and CDR2 YSLEER. CDR3 length equals 15 residues. CDR3 sequence reads: CASSHTSGSFQPQYF. The CDR3 region has the DNA TGCGCCAGCAGCCACACTAGCGGGAGCTTCCAGCCCCAGTACTTC.

The chain is built from TRBV10-2 and TRBJ2-3; 7 nucleotides line up with TRBD1. The CDR3 extends over 15 amino acids. Per the germline V gene, CDR1 is WSHSY and CDR2 is SAAADI. With 4 bases clipped from V and 6 bases from J, the junction kept 10 bases outside the gene matches. The CDR3 here is CASSVNRGVEDTQYF. DNA for the CDR3: TGCGCCAGCAGTGTAAACAGGGGAGTGGAGGATACGCAGTATTTT.

This chain connects TRBV29-1 to TRBJ2-1, with D tentatively TRBD1 or TRBD2 (5 bases each). This CDR3 has 16 residues. Germline CDR1 and CDR2: SQVTM and ANQGSEA. The V end was cut by 3 bases, the J end by 4 bases, with 19 bases between. CDR3 nucleotides: TGCAGCGTTGACCCGGCCGGGACCTCTATTTACAATGAGCAGTTCTTC. It codes for CSVDPAGTSIYNEQFF.

Worth noting for this clonotype: A much larger clone differs from this one at a single base, so this may be a read error. The rearrangement links TRBV6-2 or TRBV6-3 to TRBJ1-5, with a weak D call TRBD1 (5 bases). Germline V gene sequence: CDR1 MNHEY, CDR2 SVGEGT. The V end lost 5 bases, the J end lost 1 base, and 12 bases lay between the germline ends. The CDR3 consists of 15 residues. This CDR3 reads CASSPGSASNQPQHF. CDR3 bases: TGTGCCAGCAGTCCAGGGTCGGCAAGCAATCAGCCCCAGCATTTT.

The table lists this clonotype with a few counts. V is TRBV14 and J is TRBJ2-5; 7 bases agree with TRBD2. The length of the CDR3 is 15 residues. CDR1 and CDR2 (germline): SGHDN, FVKESK. V shed 0 bases, J shed 5 bases, and the junction held 6 bases outside the gene matches. CDR3 coding DNA: TGTGCCAGCAGCCAAGAGAGGGGAGGGTCCGAGACCCAGTACTTC. This encodes CASSQERGGSETQYF.

There are a few counts of this clonotype. The chain links TRBV29-1 to TRBJ2-1; D is ambiguous. V lost 4 bases to trimming and J lost 4 bases, with 5 bases between them. Germline V gene data show CDR1 as SQVTM and CDR2 as ANQGSEA. This CDR3 comprises 11 residues. The CDR3 DNA sequence: TGCAGCGTTGTTTTATACAATGAGCAGTTCTTC. Translating it yields CSVVLYNEQFF.

The rearrangement uses TRBV6-5 and TRBJ2-3, with D maybe TRBD2 (6 bases). The V end lost 10 bases, the J end lost 3 bases, and 14 bases lay between the germline ends. CDR1 MNHEY and CDR2 SVGAGI come from the germline V gene. There are 13 residues in the CDR3. This CDR3 is CATLGGSTDTQYF. CDR3 coding DNA: TGTGCCACCCTCGGAGGGTCAACAGATACGCAGTATTTT.

About this clonotype: Likely a read error: the CDR3 ends without its conserved phenylalanine or tryptophan. The chain uses TRBV4-3 and TRBJ2-7; D is undetermined. The CDR3 is made up of 15 amino acids. Trimming pared 2 bases from V and 2 bases from J, leaving 13 bases between. Germline values: CDR1 LGHNA, CDR2 YSLEER. The CDR3: CASSQSFYGPYEQYI. DNA for the CDR3: TGCGCCAGCAGCCAATCATTTTACGGCCCCTACGAGCAGTACATC.

A word on this clonotype: A single base separates this from a much larger clone, so it may be a read error. The rearrangement joins TRBV7-8 to TRBJ1-1; 9 positions match TRBD1. This CDR3 region has 16 residues. The germline gives CDR1 SGHVS, CDR2 FQNEAQ. CDR3 sequence reads: CASSLRDRDMYTEGFF. The CDR3 region has the DNA TGTGCCAGCAGCTTAAGGGACAGGGACATGTACACTGAAGGTTTCTTT. The variable domain in full, completed from reference TRBV7-8 and TRBJ1-1, reads GAGVSQSPRYKVAKRGQDVALRCDPISGHVSLFWYQQALGQGPEFLTYFQNEAQLDKSGLPSDRFFAERPEGSVSTLKIQRTQQEDSAVYLCASSLRDRDMYTEGFFGQGTRLTVV.

This clonotype appeared many times. V is TRBV29-1 and J is TRBJ2-4, with a possible D match to TRBD1 (6 bases). The ends were cut back, 6 bases at V and 1 base at J, with 10 bases in the middle. Germline V gene sequence: CDR1 SQVTM, CDR2 ANQGSEA. The CDR3 covers 13 residues. CDR3 in amino acids: CSVQGSAKNIQYF. CDR3 in DNA: TGCAGCGTGCAGGGGTCGGCCAAAAACATTCAGTACTTC.

This sequence joins TRBV6-6 and TRBJ2-4, with TRBD1 matching over 7 bases. The CDR3 extends over 18 amino acids. Germline assignment: CDR1 MNHNY and CDR2 SVGAGI (reference sequence). V was clipped by 5 bases and J by 0 bases; unmatched bases: 13. DNA for the CDR3: TGTGCCAGCAGTAGTCTTACGAGGGACAGCCTAGCCAAAAACATTCAGTACTTC. It yields the protein CASSSLTRDSLAKNIQYF.